One and the same sample provided the 15 T cell receptor beta chains below, sequenced in a study of cytomegalovirus exposure and HLA in healthy donors. PCR primers comprised 60 Vbeta and 13 Jbeta primers. The method was immunoSEQ multiplex PCR; TCRdb's version includes in-frame clones alone and lacks a portion of them. The sample yields 150,000 or so clones, 75% to 85% seen once. Specimen: PBMCs. These TCRs come from a woman aged 40 to 50 in good health and CMV-seropositive.

This sequence joins TRBV19 and TRBJ2-7, with 9 bases aligning to TRBD1. V trimming: 1 base; J trimming: 5 bases; junction bases outside the gene matches: 6. The CDR3 extends over 15 amino acids. The germline gives CDR1 LNHDA, CDR2 SQIVND (reference sequence). Here the CDR3 reads CASSIAGTGIHEQYF. CDR3 DNA: TGTGCCAGTAGTATAGCCGGGACAGGGATACACGAGCAGTACTTC. The entire variable domain, with the rest obtained from reference TRBV19 and TRBJ2-7, is as follows: DGGITQSPKYLFRKEGQNVTLSCEQNLNHDAMYWYRQDPGQGLRLIYYSQIVNDFQKGDIAEGYSVSREKKESFPLTVTSAQKNPTAFYLCASSIAGTGIHEQYFGPGTRLTVT.

This chain connects TRBV5-1 to TRBJ2-7, with 7 nucleotides matching TRBD1. J was trimmed by 3 bases and V by 4 bases; bases with no gene match: 7. The CDR3 spans 14 residues. The germline CDR1 and CDR2 sequences are SGHRS and YFSETQ. The CDR3 sequence is CASSQYRGGYEQYF. DNA for the CDR3: TGCGCCAGCAGCCAGTACAGGGGTGGCTACGAGCAGTACTTC.

The genes are TRBV6-1 and TRBJ2-3; possible D gene TRBD1, 6 bases. Trimming left V 6 bases short and J 3 bases short, with 13 bases between. CDR3 length: 14 amino acids. Germline CDR1 is MNHNS and CDR2 is SASEGT. The CDR3 loop is CASRTTDRTDTQYF. DNA of the CDR3: TGTGCCAGCAGGACCACTGACAGGACAGATACGCAGTATTTT.

The chain is built from TRBV20-1 and TRBJ2-7, with D hard to call. V was clipped by 5 bases and J by 1 base, with 6 bases between them. Germline V CDR1 and CDR2: DFQATT, SNEGSKA (reference sequence). The CDR3 extends over 11 amino acids. The CDR3 protein is CSAPLSYEQYF. The CDR3 DNA sequence: TGCAGTGCTCCTCTTTCCTACGAGCAGTACTTC.

The rearrangement links TRBV9 to TRBJ2-4, with D maybe TRBD1 (6 bases). The CDR3 totals 16 residues. Trimming removed 4 bases from V and 1 base from J, with 15 bases in between. Germline lookup yields CDR1 SGDLS and CDR2 YYNGEE. This CDR3 reads CASSFNREHAKNIQYF. The DNA for the CDR3 is TGTGCCAGCAGCTTTAACAGGGAGCATGCCAAAAACATTCAGTACTTC.

The chain recombines TRBV4-1 with TRBJ2-7; the D gene is possibly TRBD2 (6 bases). CDR1 is MGHRA and CDR2 is YSYEKL in the germline V gene. The CDR3 sequence is 15 residues long. Deletions cut 4 bases from V and 2 bases from J, with 15 bases between. Here the CDR3 reads CASSLRDDGTYEQYF. In nucleotides, the CDR3 is TGCGCCAGCAGCCTGCGGGACGACGGGACCTACGAGCAGTACTTC.

The chain employs TRBV6-1 and TRBJ2-2, with 10 bases matching TRBD1. The germline V gene has CDR1 MNHNS and CDR2 SASEGT. V shed 8 bases and J 4 bases; nucleotides not matched to a gene: 7. This CDR3 is 15 amino acids long. The CDR3 loop reads CASETGGTGTGELFF. The CDR3 DNA reads TGTGCCAGCGAGACAGGGGGCACGGGCACCGGGGAGCTGTTTTTT.

A single count supports this clone. The V call is TRBV7-3, the J call TRBJ2-3, with 8 positions matching TRBD2. The CDR3 sequence is 14 residues long. V lost 3 bases, J lost 5 bases, and 4 bases stayed unmatched. The germline V gene has CDR1 SGHTA and CDR2 FQGTGA. The CDR3 DNA reads as TGTGCCAGCAGCTTCGGGGGGGCTGGAGATACGCAGTATTTT. This gives the protein CASSFGGAGDTQYF.

The rearrangement joins TRBV6-5 to TRBJ1-2; D is perhaps TRBD1 (5 bases). The CDR3 length is 14 residues. Germline loops: CDR1 MNHEY, CDR2 SVGAGI. Trimming removed 2 bases at V and 2 bases at J, with 9 bases between. In nucleotides, the CDR3 is TGTGCCAGCAGTTACGGGGCTTCAAACTATGGCTACACCTTC. This sequence encodes CASSYGASNYGYTF.

The chain uses TRBV7-9 and TRBJ2-7; the match to TRBD2 covers 7 bases. The CDR3 is 15 residues long. The germline V gene encodes CDR1 SEHNR and CDR2 FQNEAQ (reference sequence). V shed 2 bases, J shed 2 bases, and the junction held 6 bases outside the gene matches. The CDR3 region has the DNA TGTGCCAGCAGCTTATTCACGGCGGGAGCCTACGAGCAGTACTTC. It translates to CASSLFTAGAYEQYF.

In this sample, this clone turned up a few times. The gene calls are TRBV7-8 and TRBJ2-1, with D perhaps TRBD1 (6 bases). The CDR3 consists of 17 residues. V was shortened by 3 bases and J by 4 bases, with 19 bases between the two germline ends. Germline V gene data show CDR1 as SGHVS and CDR2 as FQNEAQ. CDR3 DNA sequence: TGTGCCAGCAGCTTTCGGGTTGGGATGGGGGCTTACAATGAGCAGTTCTTC. This translates into CASSFRVGMGAYNEQFF.

The chain combines TRBV30 with TRBJ1-2; D gene unclear. The CDR3 has 11 residues. Trimming took 0 bases from V and 5 from J, leaving 4 bases between them. The germline V gene encodes CDR1 GTSNPN and CDR2 SVGIG (reference sequence). The CDR3 DNA sequence: TGTGCCTGGAGTGTACTATATGGCTACACCTTC. This encodes CAWSVLYGYTF.

This clone was observed a single time. CDR3 amino acids: CASSLNAVSRAQHF. DNA for the CDR3: TGTGCCAGCAGTTTAAATGCGGTGTCGCGAGCCCAGCATTTT. The chain is built from TRBV27 and TRBJ1-5; the D is unclear. The germline CDR1 and CDR2 sequences are MNHEY and SMNVEV (reference sequence). The CDR3 spans 14 residues. Trimming stripped 2 bases from V and 11 bases from J, with 16 bases between.

The DNA of the CDR3 is TGTGCCAGCAGCGCCCCTCCCGGGACTAGTGGGGAGACCCAGTACTTC. This gives the protein CASSAPPGTSGETQYF. V usage is TRBV9 and J usage is TRBJ2-5, with TRBD2 identical over 8 bases. V was clipped by 3 bases and J by 5 bases; unmatched bases: 12. This CDR3 is built from 16 residues. Germline V gene sequence: CDR1 SGDLS, CDR2 YYNGEE.

J is TRBJ1-1 and V is TRBV28; tentative D call: TRBD1 (5 bases). CDR3 size: 13 residues. From germline, CDR1 is MDHEN and CDR2 SYDVKM. V lost 7 bases and J 0 bases, leaving 9 bases between the germline ends. The CDR3 sequence: CASKGPVNTEAFF. As DNA, the CDR3 is TGTGCCAGCAAGGGGCCCGTGAACACTGAAGCTTTCTTT.